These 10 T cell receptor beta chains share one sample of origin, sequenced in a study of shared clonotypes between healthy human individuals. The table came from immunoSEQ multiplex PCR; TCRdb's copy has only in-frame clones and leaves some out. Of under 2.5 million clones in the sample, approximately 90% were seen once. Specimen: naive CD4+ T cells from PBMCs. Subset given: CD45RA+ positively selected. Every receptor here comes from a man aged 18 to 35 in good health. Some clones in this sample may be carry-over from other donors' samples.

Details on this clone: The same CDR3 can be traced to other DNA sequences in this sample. CDR3 sequence: CASSLRGGQPQHF. CDR3 in DNA: TGTGCCAGCAGCTTAAGGGGGGGTCAGCCCCAGCATTTT. This rearrangement joins TRBV7-2 to TRBJ1-5; tentatively, D is TRBD1 (6 bases). Trimming pared 2 bases from V and 6 bases from J, leaving 8 bases between. CDR1 is SGHTA, CDR2 FQGNSA, per germline. This CDR3 is 13 amino acids long.

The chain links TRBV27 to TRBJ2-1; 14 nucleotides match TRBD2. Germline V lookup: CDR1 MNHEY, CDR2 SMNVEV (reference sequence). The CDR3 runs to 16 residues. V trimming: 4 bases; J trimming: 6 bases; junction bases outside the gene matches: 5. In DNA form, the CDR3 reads TGTGCCAGCAGTTGGACTAGCGGGAGGCGGGGCAATGAGCAGTTCTTC. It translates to CASSWTSGRRGNEQFF.

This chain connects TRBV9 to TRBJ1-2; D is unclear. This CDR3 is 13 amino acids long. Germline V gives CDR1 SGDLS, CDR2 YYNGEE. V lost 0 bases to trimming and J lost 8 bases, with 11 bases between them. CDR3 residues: CASSVGLTGGYTF. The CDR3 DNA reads TGTGCCAGCAGCGTAGGTCTCACTGGGGGCTACACCTTC. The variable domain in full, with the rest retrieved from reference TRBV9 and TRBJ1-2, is DSGVTQTPKHLITATGQRVTLRCSPRSGDLSVYWYQQSLDQGLQFLIQYYNGEERAKGNILERFSAQQFPDLHSELNLSSLELGDSALYFCASSVGLTGGYTFGSGTRLTVV.

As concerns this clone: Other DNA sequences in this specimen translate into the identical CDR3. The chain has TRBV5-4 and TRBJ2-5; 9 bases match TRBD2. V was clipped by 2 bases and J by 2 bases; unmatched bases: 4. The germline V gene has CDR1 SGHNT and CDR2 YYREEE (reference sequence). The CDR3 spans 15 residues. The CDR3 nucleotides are TGTGCCAGCAGCTTAAGGCTAGCGGGACAAGAGACCCAGTACTTC. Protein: CASSLRLAGQETQYF.

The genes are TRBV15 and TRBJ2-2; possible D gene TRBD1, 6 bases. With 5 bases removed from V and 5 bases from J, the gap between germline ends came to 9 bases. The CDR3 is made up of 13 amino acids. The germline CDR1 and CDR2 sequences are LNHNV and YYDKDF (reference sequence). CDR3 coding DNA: TGTGCCACCAGCTTTAGGGGGACCGGGGAGCTGTTTTTT. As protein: CATSFRGTGELFF.

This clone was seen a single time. CDR3 in amino acids: CASSDPPMANVLTF. In DNA form, the CDR3 reads TGTGCCAGCAGTGACCCGCCTATGGCCAACGTCCTGACTTTC. The chain recombines TRBV6-4 with TRBJ2-6, with D uncertain. Trimming left V 2 bases short and J 6 bases short, with 8 bases between. CDR1 MRHNA and CDR2 SNTAGT come from the germline V gene. The CDR3 runs 14 residues.

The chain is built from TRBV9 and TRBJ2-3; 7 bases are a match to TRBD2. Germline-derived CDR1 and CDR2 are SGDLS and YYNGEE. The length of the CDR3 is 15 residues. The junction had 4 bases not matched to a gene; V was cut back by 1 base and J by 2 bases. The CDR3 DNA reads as TGTGCCAGCAGCGTACTAGCGGCCTTCACAGATACGCAGTATTTT. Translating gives CASSVLAAFTDTQYF.

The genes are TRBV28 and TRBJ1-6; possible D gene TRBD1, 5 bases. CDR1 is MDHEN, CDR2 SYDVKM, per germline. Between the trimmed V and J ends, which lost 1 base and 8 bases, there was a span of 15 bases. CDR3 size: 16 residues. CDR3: CASSLLPGRRHSPLHF. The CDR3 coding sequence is TGTGCCAGCAGTTTATTGCCGGGACGGCGACATTCACCCCTCCACTTT.

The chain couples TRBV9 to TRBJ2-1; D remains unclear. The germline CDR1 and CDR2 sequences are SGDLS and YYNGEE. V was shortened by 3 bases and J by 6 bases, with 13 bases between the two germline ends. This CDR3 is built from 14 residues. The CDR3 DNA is TGTGCCAGCAGCGGTGGGCTTCCGGGCAATGAGCAGTTCTTC. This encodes CASSGGLPGNEQFF.

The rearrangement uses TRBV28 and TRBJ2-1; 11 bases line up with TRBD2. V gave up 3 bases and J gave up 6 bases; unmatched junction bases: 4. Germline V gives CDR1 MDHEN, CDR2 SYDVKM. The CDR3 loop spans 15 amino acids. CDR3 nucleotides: TGTGCCAGCAGTTTGAAACTAGCGGGAGTCAATGAGCAGTTCTTC. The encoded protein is CASSLKLAGVNEQFF.